Included here is one T cell receptor beta chain sequence, with context. The target antigen is unknown. Clones were read by immunoSEQ multiplex PCR, and TCRdb kept only the in-frame ones, dropping some. Of 50,000 to 55,000 clones in the sample, roughly 84% were seen once. The data were obtained in a study of OX40 agonist ivuxolimab in advanced cancers. Study as a whole: Ivuxolimab, an agonistic anti-OX40 (CD134) antibody, was given to patients. Two patients with cutaneous melanoma and one with hepatocellular carcinoma, three in total, showed partial responses.

Findings of the study overall: With doses of 0.1-3.0 mg/kg, partial responders showed among the lowest clonal expansion.

This CDR3 is 15 amino acids long. With V trimmed by 4 bases and J by 2 bases, 2 bases remained unmatched. CDR1 and CDR2 from the germline V gene are MGHRA and YSYEKL. Patients were ineligible given autoimmune disease history or systemic immunosuppression. The sequence was collected from an adult with an advanced solid tumor such as melanoma, head and neck, liver or kidney cancer. The chain links TRBV4-1 to TRBJ2-5, with 12 bases aligning to TRBD2. The specimen was CD4+ or CD8+ T cells sorted from blood, collected in a trial of the OX40 agonist ivuxolimab. This chain's CDR3 is CASSRTSGVQETQYF. In nucleotides, the CDR3 is TGCGCCAGCAGCCGGACTAGCGGGGTACAAGAGACCCAGTACTTC.